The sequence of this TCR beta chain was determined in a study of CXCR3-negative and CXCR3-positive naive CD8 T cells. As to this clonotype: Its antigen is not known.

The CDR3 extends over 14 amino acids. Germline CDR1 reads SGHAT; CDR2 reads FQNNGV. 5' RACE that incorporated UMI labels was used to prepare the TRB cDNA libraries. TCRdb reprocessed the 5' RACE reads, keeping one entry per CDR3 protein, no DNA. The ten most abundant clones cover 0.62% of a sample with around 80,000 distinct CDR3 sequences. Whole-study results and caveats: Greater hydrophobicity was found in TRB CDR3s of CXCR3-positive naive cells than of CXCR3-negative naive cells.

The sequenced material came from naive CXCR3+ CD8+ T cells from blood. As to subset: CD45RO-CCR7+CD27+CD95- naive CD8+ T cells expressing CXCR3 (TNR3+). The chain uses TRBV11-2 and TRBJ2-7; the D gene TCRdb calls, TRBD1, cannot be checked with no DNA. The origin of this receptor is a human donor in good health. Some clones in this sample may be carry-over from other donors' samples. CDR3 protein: CASTFGTGSYEQYF. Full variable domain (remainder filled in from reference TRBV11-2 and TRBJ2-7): EAGVAQSPRYKIIEKRQSVAFWCNPISGHATLYWYQQILGQGPKLLIQFQNNGVVDDSQLPKDRFSAERLKGVDSTLKIQPAKLEDSAVYLCASTFGTGSYEQYFGPGTRLTVT.